This T cell receptor (beta chain) is from a study of metastatic and nonmetastatic thyroid tumors. The overall study: Repertoire data that came from the blood and tumor or nodule tissue of malignant and benign thyroid patients were compared. Study-level results: Relative to benign nodules, malignant thyroid tumors were reportedly characterized by significantly elevated TCR beta diversity in blood and tumor.

This clone occurred many times. The antigen remains unidentified. Until they underwent thyroid surgery, no patient had received any treatment. Authors' methods: Across clinicopathological groups, CDR3 differences served as the basis for building a distant-metastasis classifier for papillary thyroid cancer. Via MiXCR, TCRdb re-called the PCR reads. The V and J calls, along with clone size, are taken from TCRdb and not from the paper's own processing. This table holds tens of thousands of clones, less than 30% found once. The CDR3 sequence is 12 residues long. V lost 7 bases, J lost 4 bases, and 10 bases lay in between. Germline V gene sequence: CDR1 MNHEY, CDR2 SMNVEV (reference sequence).

The specimen was blood. The sequence was collected from a female donor with papillary thyroid cancer or a benign thyroid nodule (not recorded which). Some clones in this sample may be carry-over from other donors' samples. The V and J genes are TRBV27 and TRBJ2-5; D uncertain. The CDR3 nucleotides read TGTGCCAGCACAAGGGCGATAGAGACCCAGTACTTC. It is translated as CASTRAIETQYF.